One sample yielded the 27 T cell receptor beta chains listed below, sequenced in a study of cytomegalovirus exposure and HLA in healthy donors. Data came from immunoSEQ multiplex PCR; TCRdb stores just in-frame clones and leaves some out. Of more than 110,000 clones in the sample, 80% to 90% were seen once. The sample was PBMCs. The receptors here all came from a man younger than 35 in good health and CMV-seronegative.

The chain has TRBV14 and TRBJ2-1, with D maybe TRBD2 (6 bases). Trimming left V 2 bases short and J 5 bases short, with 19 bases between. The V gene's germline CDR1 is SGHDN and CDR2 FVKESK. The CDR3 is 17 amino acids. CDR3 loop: CASSQPAGLRGNNEQFF. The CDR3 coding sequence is TGTGCCAGCAGCCAACCCGCGGGTCTCCGGGGGAACAATGAGCAGTTCTTC. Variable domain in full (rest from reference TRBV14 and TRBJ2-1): EAGVTQFPSHSVIEKGQTVTLRCDPISGHDNLYWYRRVMGKEIKFLLHFVKESKQDESGMPNNRFLAERTGGTYSTLKVQPAELEDSGVYFCASSQPAGLRGNNEQFFGPGTRLTVL.

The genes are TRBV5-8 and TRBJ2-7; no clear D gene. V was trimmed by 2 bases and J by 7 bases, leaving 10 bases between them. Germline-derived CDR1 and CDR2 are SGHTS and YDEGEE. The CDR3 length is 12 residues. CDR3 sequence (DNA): TGTGCCAGCAGCTTTCAGAGGTGGGAGCAGTACTTC. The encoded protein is CASSFQRWEQYF.

The CDR3: CSVDTGATNEKLFF. The CDR3 DNA reads TGCAGCGTTGATACAGGCGCAACTAATGAAAAACTGTTTTTT. This sequence joins TRBV29-1 and TRBJ1-4; weak D call: TRBD1 (5 bases). CDR1 is SQVTM and CDR2 is ANQGSEA in the germline V gene. Trimming took off 3 bases at V and 0 bases at J, with 8 bases between the two ends. The length of the CDR3 is 14 residues.

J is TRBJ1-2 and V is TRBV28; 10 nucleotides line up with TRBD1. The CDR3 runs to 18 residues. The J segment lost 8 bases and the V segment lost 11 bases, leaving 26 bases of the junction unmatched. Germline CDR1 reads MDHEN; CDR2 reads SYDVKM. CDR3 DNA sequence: TGTGCCGCCTCCACAATAACCGGGACAGGGGATTTGTTGGGAGGCTACACCTTC. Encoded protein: CAASTITGTGDLLGGYTF.

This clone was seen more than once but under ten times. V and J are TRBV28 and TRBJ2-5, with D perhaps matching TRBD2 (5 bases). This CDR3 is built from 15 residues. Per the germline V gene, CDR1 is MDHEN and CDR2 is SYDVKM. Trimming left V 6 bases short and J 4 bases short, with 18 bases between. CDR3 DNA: TGTGCCAGCAGACATTCCGGGAAGGAGCGAGAGACCCAGTACTTC. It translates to CASRHSGKERETQYF.

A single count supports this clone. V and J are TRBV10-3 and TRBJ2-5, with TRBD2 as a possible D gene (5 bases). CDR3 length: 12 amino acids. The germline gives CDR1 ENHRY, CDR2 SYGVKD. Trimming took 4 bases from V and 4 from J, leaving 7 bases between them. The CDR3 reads CAISARGETQYF. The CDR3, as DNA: TGTGCCATCAGTGCCCGGGGAGAGACCCAGTACTTC.

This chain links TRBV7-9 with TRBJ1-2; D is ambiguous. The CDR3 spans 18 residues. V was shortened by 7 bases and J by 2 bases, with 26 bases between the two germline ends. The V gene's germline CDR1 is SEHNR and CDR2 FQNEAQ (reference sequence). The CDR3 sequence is CASNFPNDFGSQNYGYTF. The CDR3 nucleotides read TGTGCCAGCAACTTTCCCAATGACTTCGGGAGCCAGAACTATGGCTACACCTTC. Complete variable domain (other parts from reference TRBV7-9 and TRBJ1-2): DTGVSQNPRHKITKRGQNVTFRCDPISEHNRLYWYRQTLGQGPEFLTYFQNEAQLEKSRLLSDRFSAERPKGSFSTLEIQRTEQGDSAMYLCASNFPNDFGSQNYGYTFGSGTRLTVV.

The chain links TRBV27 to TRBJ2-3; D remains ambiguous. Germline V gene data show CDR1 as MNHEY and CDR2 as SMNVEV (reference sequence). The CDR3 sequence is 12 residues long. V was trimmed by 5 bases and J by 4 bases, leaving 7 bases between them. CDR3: CASSPSPDTQYF. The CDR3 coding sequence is TGTGCCAGCAGTCCCTCTCCAGATACGCAGTATTTT.

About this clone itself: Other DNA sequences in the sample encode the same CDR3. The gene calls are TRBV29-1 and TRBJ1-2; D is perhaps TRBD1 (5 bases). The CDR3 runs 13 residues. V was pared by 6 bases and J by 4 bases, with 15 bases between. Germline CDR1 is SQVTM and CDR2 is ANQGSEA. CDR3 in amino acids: CSVTRQSFYGYTF. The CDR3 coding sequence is TGCAGCGTCACCCGACAGTCCTTCTATGGCTACACCTTC. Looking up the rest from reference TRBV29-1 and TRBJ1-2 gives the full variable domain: SAVISQKPSRDICQRGTSLTIQCQVDSQVTMMFWYRQQPGQSLTLIATANQGSEATYESGFVIDKFPISRPNLTFSTLTVSNMSPEDSSIYLCSVTRQSFYGYTFGSGTRLTVV.

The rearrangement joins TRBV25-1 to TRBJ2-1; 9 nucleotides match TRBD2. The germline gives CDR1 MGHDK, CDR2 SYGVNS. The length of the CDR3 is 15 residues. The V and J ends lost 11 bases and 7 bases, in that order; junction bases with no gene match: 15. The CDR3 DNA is TGTGCCGTTGAAGGAGCAGGGACTAGCAATAATGAGCAGTTCTTC. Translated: CAVEGAGTSNNEQFF.

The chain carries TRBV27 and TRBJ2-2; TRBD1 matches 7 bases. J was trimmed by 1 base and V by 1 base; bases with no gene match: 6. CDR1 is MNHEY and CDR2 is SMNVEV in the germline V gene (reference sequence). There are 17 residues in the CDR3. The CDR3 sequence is CASSLFPGQLNTGELFF. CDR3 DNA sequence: TGTGCCAGCAGTTTATTTCCGGGACAGCTGAACACCGGGGAGCTGTTTTTT.

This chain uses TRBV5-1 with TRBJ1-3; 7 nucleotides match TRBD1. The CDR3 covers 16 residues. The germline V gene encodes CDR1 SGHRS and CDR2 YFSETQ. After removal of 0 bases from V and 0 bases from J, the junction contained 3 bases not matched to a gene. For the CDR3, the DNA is TGCGCCAGCAGCTTGGGGGACAGCCTCTCTGGAAACACCATATATTTT. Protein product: CASSLGDSLSGNTIYF.

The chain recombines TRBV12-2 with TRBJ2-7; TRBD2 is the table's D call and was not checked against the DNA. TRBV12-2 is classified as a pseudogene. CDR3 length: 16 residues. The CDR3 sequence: CASRLAIRDSPYEQYF. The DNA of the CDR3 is TGTGCAAGTCGCTTAGCAATCCGGGACTCGCCCTACGAGCAGTACTTC.

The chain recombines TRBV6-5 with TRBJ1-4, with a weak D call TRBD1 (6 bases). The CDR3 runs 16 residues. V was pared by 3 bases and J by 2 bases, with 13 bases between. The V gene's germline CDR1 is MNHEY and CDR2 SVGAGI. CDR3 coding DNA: TGTGCCAGCAGTTATGGTGGGGGCAGTACTAATGAAAAACTGTTTTTT. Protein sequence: CASSYGGGSTNEKLFF.

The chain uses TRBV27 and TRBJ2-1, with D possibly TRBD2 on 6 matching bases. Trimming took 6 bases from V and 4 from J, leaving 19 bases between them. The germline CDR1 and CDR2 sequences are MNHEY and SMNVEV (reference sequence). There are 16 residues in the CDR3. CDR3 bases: TGTGCCAGCAGATACTCCCCCCCGGGGAGGTACAATGAGCAGTTCTTC. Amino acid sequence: CASRYSPPGRYNEQFF.

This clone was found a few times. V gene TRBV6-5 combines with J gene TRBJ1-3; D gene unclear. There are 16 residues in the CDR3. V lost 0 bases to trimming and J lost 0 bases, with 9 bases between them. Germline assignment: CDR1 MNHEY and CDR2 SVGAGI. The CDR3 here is CASSYSTANSGNTIYF. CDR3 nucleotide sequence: TGTGCCAGCAGTTACTCGACTGCAAACTCTGGAAACACCATATATTTT.

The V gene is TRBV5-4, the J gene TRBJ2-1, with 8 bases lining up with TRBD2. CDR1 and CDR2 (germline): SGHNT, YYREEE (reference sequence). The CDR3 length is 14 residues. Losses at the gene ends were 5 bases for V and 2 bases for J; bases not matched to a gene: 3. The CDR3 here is CASRTGGAYNEQFF. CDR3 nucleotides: TGTGCCAGCAGGACGGGAGGGGCCTACAATGAGCAGTTCTTC. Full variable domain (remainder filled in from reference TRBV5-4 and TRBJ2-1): ETGVTQSPTHLIKTRGQQVTLRCSSQSGHNTVSWYQQALGQGPQFIFQYYREEENGRGNFPPRFSGLQFPNYSSELNVNALELDDSALYLCASRTGGAYNEQFFGPGTRLTVL.

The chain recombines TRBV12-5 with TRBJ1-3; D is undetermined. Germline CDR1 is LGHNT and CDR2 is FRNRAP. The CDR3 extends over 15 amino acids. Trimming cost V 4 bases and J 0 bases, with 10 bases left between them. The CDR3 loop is CASGSREISGNTIYF. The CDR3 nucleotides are TGTGCTAGTGGTTCCCGGGAGATCTCTGGAAACACCATATATTTT.

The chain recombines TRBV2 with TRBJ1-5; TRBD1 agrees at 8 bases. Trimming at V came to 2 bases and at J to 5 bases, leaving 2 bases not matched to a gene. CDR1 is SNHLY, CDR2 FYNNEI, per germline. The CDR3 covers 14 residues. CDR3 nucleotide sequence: TGTGCCAGCAGTGAACAGGGGGCGGATCAGCCCCAGCATTTT. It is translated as CASSEQGADQPQHF. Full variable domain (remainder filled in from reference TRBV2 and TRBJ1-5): EPEVTQTPSHQVTQMGQEVILRCVPISNHLYFYWYRQILGQKVEFLVSFYNNEISEKSEIFDDQFSVERPDGSNFTLKIRSTKLEDSAMYFCASSEQGADQPQHFGDGTRLSIL.

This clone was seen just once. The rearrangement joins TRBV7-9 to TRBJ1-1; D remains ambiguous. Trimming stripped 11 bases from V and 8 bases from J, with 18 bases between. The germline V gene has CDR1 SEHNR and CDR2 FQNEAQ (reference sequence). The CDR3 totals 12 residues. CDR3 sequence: CAGGSSTGEAFF. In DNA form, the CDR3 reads TGTGCCGGTGGGAGTTCAACGGGCGAAGCTTTCTTT.

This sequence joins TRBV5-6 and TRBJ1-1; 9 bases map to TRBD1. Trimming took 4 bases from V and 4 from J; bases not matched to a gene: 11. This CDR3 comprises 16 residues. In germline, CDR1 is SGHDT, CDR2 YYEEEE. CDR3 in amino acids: CASSALGQGLVTEAFF. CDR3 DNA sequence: TGTGCCAGCAGCGCCTTGGGACAGGGCTTGGTCACTGAAGCTTTCTTT.

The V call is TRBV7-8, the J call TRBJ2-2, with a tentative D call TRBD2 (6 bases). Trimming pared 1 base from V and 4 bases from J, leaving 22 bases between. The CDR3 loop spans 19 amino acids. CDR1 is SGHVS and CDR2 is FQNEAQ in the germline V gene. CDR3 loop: CASSLVEAGYHLGTGELFF. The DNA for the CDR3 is TGTGCCAGCAGCTTAGTGGAGGCGGGATACCATTTGGGCACCGGGGAGCTGTTTTTT.

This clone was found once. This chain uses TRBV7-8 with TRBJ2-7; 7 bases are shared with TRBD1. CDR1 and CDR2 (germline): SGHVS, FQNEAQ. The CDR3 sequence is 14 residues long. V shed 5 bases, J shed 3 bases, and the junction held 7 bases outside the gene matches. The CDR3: CASSTTRGSYEQYF. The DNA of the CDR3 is TGTGCCAGCAGCACGACCAGGGGGAGCTACGAGCAGTACTTC.

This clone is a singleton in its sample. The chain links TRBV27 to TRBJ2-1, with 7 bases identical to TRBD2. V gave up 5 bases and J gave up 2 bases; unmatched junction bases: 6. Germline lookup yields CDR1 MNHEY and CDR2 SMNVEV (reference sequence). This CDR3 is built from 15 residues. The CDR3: CASSPIAGAYNEQFF. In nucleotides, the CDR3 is TGTGCCAGCAGTCCAATAGCGGGTGCCTACAATGAGCAGTTCTTC.

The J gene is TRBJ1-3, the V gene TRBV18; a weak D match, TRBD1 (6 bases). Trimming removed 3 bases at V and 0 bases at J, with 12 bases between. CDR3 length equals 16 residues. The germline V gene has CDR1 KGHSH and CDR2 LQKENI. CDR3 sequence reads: CASSPRGPRSGNTIYF. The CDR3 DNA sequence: TGTGCCAGCTCACCCAGGGGACCCCGCTCTGGAAACACCATATATTTT. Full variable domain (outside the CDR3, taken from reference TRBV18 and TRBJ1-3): NAGVMQNPRHLVRRRGQEARLRCSPMKGHSHVYWYRQLPEEGLKFMVYLQKENIIDESGMPKERFSAEFPKEGPSILRIQQVVRGDSAAYFCASSPRGPRSGNTIYFGEGSWLTVV.

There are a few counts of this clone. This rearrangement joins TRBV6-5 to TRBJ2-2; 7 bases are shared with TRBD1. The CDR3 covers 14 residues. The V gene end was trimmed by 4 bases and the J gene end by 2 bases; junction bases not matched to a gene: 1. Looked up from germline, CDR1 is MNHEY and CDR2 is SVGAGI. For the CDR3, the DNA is TGTGCCAGCAGTTGGGACAGAAACACCGGGGAGCTGTTTTTT. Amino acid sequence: CASSWDRNTGELFF.

CDR3 in amino acids: CATSRAQVQVETQYF. The CDR3, as DNA: TGTGCCACCAGCAGAGCCCAGGTTCAGGTAGAGACCCAGTACTTC. The chain carries TRBV15 and TRBJ2-5; D uncertain. The length of the CDR3 is 15 residues. Trimming took 1 base from V and 4 from J, leaving 13 bases between them. Germline assignment: CDR1 LNHNV and CDR2 YYDKDF (reference sequence).